The rows below give T cell receptor beta chains drawn from one sample of a study of neurological immune-mediated disorders. One entry per CDR3 protein, called by TCRdb with MiXCR from the 5' RACE reads. The table has some 86,000 distinct CDR3 sequences, 2% to 3% seen once. Specimen: PBMCs. These receptors were taken from a woman in her 30s with multiple sclerosis. Each CDR3 is given with its conserved first and last residue. Each record gives: J gene, D gene, V gene, clone size, CDR3 DNA, CDR3 protein. D genes are given only for firm matches. Size is stated for part of the rows, as once, few or many counts, or as a class when the clone is expanded.

>TRBJ2-7|.|TRBV20-1|many
TGCAGTGCTAGAGATCTGGAGAGCTCCTACGAGCAGTACTTC
CSARDLESSYEQYF
>TRBJ2-7|TRBD2|TRBV11-2|many
TGTGCCAGCAGCGGCCCGGGACTAGCGACCCACGAGCAGTACTTC
CASSGPGLATHEQYF
>TRBJ2-1|.|TRBV7-9|many
TGTGCCAGCAGCTTAGCCTACTCCTTTGGTGAGCAGTTCTTC
CASSLAYSFGEQFF
>TRBJ2-7|.|TRBV7-2|many
TGTGCCAGCAGCCCCCGCCGGGAGTACGAGCAGTACTTC
CASSPRREYEQYF
>TRBJ2-5|.|TRBV20-1|many
TGCAGTGCTAGGAGTGGGGGCAGAGGTCCGAAGACCCAGTACTTC
CSARSGGRGPKTQYF
>TRBJ1-6|.|TRBV7-2|many
TGTGCCAGCAGCTTAGGCTCAGTCTCACCCCTCCACTTT
CASSLGSVSPLHF
>TRBJ2-3|TRBD2|TRBV6-2/TRBV6-3|many
TGTGCCAGCAGTCTGACTAGCGGCACAGATACGCAGTATTTT
CASSLTSGTDTQYF
>TRBJ2-3|.|TRBV5-1|many
TGCGCCAGCAGCTTGTGGACAAGCAGCACAGATACGCAGTATTTT
CASSLWTSSTDTQYF
>TRBJ1-1|.|TRBV27|many
TGTGCCACCGGACAGAACACTGAAGCTTTCTTT
CATGQNTEAFF
>TRBJ2-1|TRBD2|TRBV6-4|many
TGTGCCAGCAGCACCACTAGCGGGAGTGGACACAATGAGCAGTTCTTC
CASSTTSGSGHNEQFF
>TRBJ2-2|TRBD2|TRBV20-1|many
TGCAGTGCTCCTCGCGGGGGAACCGGGGAGCTGTTTTTT
CSAPRGGTGELFF
>TRBJ2-7|.|TRBV12-3/TRBV12-4|many
TGTGCCAGCAGTTTGATCTACGAGCAGTACTTC
CASSLIYEQYF
>TRBJ1-1|.|TRBV6-2/TRBV6-3|many
TGTGCCAGTCTACAAGAGAACACTGAAGCTTTCTTT
CASLQENTEAFF
>TRBJ1-2|.|TRBV20-1|many
TGCAGTGCTAGGGACTGGACGGCCTATGGCTACACCTTC
CSARDWTAYGYTF
>TRBJ1-4|.|TRBV20-1|many
TGCAGTGCACCGGGGGGGTCTAATGAAAAACTGTTTTTT
CSAPGGSNEKLFF
>TRBJ2-2|.|TRBV3-1|many
TGTGCCAGCAGCCAAGACCAAGCGAACACCGGGGAGCTGTTTTTT
CASSQDQANTGELFF
>TRBJ2-3|TRBD2|TRBV19|many
TGTGCCAGTAGTATACCATCGAGTCGGGTAGCGGGAGCGGATACGCAGTATTTT
CASSIPSSRVAGADTQYF
>TRBJ2-7|TRBD2|TRBV15|many
TGTGCCACCAGCAGCCTTAGACTAGCGGTAGAGCAGTACTTC
CATSSLRLAVEQYF
>TRBJ1-5|.|TRBV20-1|many
TGCAGTGCTAGAGATAACCAGGGCAATCAGCCCCAGCATTTT
CSARDNQGNQPQHF
>TRBJ2-1|.|TRBV20-1|many
TGCAGTGCTAGCACTTCCGGGGTTGAGCAGTTCTTC
CSASTSGVEQFF
>TRBJ2-1|.|TRBV24-1|many
TGTGCCACCAGTGATTCGGGACTGGGGAAAATAAATGAGCAGTTCTTC
CATSDSGLGKINEQFF
>TRBJ2-7|TRBD2|TRBV20-1|many
TGCAGTGCTAGAGATAGTGTTTCTAGCGGGAGCTCCTACGAGCAGTACTTC
CSARDSVSSGSSYEQYF
>TRBJ2-4|TRBD1|TRBV5-1|many
TGCGCCAGCAGCTTGGTTGGGACAGGGGAAAACATTCAGTACTTC
CASSLVGTGENIQYF
>TRBJ1-1|TRBD1|TRBV7-9|many
TGTGCCAGCAGCTTCGCAGGGGGGAACACTGAAGCTTTCTTT
CASSFAGGNTEAFF
>TRBJ1-6|TRBD1|TRBV5-1|many
TGCGCCAGCAGCTTTACCGGGACAGGGAATTCACCCCTCCACTTT
CASSFTGTGNSPLHF
>TRBJ1-2|.|TRBV12-3/TRBV12-4|few
TGTGCCAGCAGTTTAGCCGGAAACTACACCTTC
CASSLAGNYTF
>TRBJ2-2|.|TRBV21-1|.
TGTGCCAGCAGCTTACAGGGGACCGAATCCCTTAACACCGGGGAGCTGTTTTTT
CASSLQGTESLNTGELFF
>TRBJ2-2|TRBD2|TRBV20-1|many
TGCAGTGCTGTAGCGGGAGGGAACACCGGGGAGCTGTTTTTT
CSAVAGGNTGELFF
>TRBJ2-7|.|TRBV7-6|many
TGTGCCAGCAGCCGAACGAGAGGTTACCAGCAGTACTTC
CASSRTRGYQQYF